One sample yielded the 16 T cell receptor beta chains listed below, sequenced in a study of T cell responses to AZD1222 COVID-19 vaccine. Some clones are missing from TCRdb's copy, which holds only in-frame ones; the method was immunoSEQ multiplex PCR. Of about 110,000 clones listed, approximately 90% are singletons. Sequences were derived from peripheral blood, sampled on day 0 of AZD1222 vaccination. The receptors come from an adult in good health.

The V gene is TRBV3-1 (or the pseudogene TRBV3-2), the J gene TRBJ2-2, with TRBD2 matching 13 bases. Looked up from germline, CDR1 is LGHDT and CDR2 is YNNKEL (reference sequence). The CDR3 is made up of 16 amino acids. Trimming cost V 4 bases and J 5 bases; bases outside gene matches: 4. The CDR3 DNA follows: TGTGCCAGCAGCCGGCGACTAGCGGGAGGTACCGGGGAGCTGTTTTTT. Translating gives CASSRRLAGGTGELFF.

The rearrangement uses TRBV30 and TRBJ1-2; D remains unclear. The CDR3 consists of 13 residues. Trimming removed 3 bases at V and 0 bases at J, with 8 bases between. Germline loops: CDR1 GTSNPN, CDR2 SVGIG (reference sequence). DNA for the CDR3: TGTGCCTGGAGGCCGGGGACTAACTATGGCTACACCTTC. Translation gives CAWRPGTNYGYTF. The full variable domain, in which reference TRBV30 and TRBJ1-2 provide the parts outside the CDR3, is SQTIHQWPATLVQPVGSPLSLECTVEGTSNPNLYWYRQAAGRGLQLLFYSVGIGQISSEVPQNLSASRPQDRQFILSSKKLLLSDSGFYLCAWRPGTNYGYTFGSGTRLTVV.

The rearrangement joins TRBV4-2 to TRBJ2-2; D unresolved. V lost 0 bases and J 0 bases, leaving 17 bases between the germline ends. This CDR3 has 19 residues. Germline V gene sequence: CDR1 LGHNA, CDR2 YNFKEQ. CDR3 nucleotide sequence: TGTGCCAGCAGCCAAGATTCCTCTGAGACCGTCGCGAACACCGGGGAGCTGTTTTTT. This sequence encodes CASSQDSSETVANTGELFF.

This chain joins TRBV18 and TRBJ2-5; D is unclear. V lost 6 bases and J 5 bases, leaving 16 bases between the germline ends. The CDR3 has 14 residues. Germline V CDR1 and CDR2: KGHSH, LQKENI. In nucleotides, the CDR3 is TGTGCCAGCTCGTACCTTGGGGATCGGGAGACCCAGTACTTC. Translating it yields CASSYLGDRETQYF.

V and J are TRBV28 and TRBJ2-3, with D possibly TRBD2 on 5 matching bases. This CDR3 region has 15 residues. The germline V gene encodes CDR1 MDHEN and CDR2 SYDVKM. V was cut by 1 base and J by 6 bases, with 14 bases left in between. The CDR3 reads CASSLSGLGSDTQYF. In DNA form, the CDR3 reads TGTGCCAGCAGTTTATCGGGGTTGGGTTCGGATACGCAGTATTTT.

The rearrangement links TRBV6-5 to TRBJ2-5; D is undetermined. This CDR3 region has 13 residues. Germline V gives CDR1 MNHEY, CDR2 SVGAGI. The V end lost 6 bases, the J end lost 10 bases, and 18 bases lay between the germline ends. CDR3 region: CASSPGPSRDQYF. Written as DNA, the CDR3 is TGTGCCAGCAGCCCCGGACCCAGCCGCGACCAGTACTTC.

The CDR3 loop is CASSLIREGDEQFF. CDR3 in DNA: TGTGCCAGCAGCTTAATCCGGGAGGGGGATGAGCAGTTCTTC. The genes are TRBV11-2 and TRBJ2-1; 8 bases align to TRBD2. After removal of 2 bases from V and 8 bases from J, the junction contained 5 bases not matched to a gene. There are 14 residues in the CDR3. CDR1 is SGHAT, CDR2 FQNNGV, per germline.

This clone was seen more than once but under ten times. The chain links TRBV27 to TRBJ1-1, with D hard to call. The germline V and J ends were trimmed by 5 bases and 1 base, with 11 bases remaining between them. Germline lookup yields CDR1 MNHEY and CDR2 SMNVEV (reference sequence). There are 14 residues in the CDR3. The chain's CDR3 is CASSPQTTNTEAFF. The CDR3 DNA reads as TGTGCCAGCAGTCCACAAACAACGAACACTGAAGCTTTCTTT.

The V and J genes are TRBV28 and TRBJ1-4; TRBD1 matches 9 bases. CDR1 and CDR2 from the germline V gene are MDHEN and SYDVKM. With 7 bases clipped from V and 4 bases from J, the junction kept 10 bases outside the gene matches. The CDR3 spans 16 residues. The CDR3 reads CASTVDRGVGNEKLFF. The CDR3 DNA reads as TGTGCCAGCACCGTCGACAGGGGGGTGGGTAATGAAAAACTGTTTTTT.

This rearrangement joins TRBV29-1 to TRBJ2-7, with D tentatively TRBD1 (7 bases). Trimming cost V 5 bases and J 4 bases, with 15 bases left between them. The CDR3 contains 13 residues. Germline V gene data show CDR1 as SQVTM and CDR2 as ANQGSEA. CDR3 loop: CSVLRDSPYEQYF. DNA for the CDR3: TGCAGCGTTTTGCGGGACAGCCCTTACGAGCAGTACTTC.

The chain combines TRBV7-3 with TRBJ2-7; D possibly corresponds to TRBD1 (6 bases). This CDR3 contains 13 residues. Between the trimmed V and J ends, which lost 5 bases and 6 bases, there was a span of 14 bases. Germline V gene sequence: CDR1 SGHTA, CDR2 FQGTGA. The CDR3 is CASSAKQGFEQYF. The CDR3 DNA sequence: TGTGCCAGCAGCGCGAAACAGGGTTTCGAGCAGTACTTC.

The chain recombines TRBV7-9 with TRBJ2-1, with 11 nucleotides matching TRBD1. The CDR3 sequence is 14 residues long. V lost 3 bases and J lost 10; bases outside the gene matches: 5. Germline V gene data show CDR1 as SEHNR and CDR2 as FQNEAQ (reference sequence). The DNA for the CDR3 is TGTGCCAGCAGCTTTGGGACAGGGGGTTTGGAGCAGTTCTTC. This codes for CASSFGTGGLEQFF.

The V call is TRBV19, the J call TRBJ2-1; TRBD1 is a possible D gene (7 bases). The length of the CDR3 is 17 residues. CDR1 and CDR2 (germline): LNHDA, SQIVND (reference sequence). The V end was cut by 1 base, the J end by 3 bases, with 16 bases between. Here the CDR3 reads CASSIVVGGGSYNEQFF. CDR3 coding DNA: TGTGCCAGTAGTATAGTTGTAGGAGGGGGCAGCTACAATGAGCAGTTCTTC.

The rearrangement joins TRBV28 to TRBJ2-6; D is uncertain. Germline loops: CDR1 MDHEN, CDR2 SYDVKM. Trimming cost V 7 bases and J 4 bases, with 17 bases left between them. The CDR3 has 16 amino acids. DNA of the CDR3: TGTGCCAGCAAACCCCGGTTAGTATCCGGGGCCAACGTCCTGACTTTC. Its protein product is CASKPRLVSGANVLTF.

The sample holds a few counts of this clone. The CDR3 sequence: CSDGTGAMESYTF. For the CDR3, the DNA is TGCAGCGACGGGACAGGGGCTATGGAGAGCTACACCTTC. This chain joins TRBV29-1 and TRBJ1-2, with 10 positions matching TRBD1. The CDR3 consists of 13 residues. With 7 bases clipped from V and 9 bases from J, the junction kept 11 bases outside the gene matches. Germline CDR1 SQVTM, CDR2 ANQGSEA.

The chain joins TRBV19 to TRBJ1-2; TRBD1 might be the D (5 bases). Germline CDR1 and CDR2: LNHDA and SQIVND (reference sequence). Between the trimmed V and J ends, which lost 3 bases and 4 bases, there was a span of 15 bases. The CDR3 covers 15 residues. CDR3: CASSIGWVGTYGYTF. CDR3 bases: TGTGCCAGTAGTATTGGATGGGTGGGGACCTATGGCTACACCTTC.